Reported below is one T cell receptor beta chain. Its antigen remains unknown. Measured with immunoSEQ multiplex PCR; TCRdb has only the in-frame clones, and not every one. The table includes under 200,000 clones, approximately 78% detected once. The data were taken from a study of cytomegalovirus exposure and HLA in healthy donors. Study-wide points: Many donors carried some public TCRs, although rarity characterized most TCR sequences. Altogether, 164 TCR beta chains were recorded as cytomegalovirus-associated.

In germline, CDR1 is SEHNR, CDR2 FQNEAQ (reference sequence). The CDR3 contains 14 residues. Trimming took off 1 base at V and 9 bases at J, with 12 bases between the two ends. The chain has TRBV7-9 and TRBJ2-2, with D maybe TRBD1 (6 bases). The sequence was obtained from a woman between 25 and 40 years old in good health and CMV-seronegative. The sample consisted of PBMCs. CDR3 DNA: TGTGCCAGCAGCTTAGAAACAGGGTCCCGGGAGCTGTTTTTT. This encodes CASSLETGSRELFF. The full variable domain, in which reference TRBV7-9 and TRBJ2-2 provide the parts outside the CDR3, is DTGVSQNPRHKITKRGQNVTFRCDPISEHNRLYWYRQTLGQGPEFLTYFQNEAQLEKSRLLSDRFSAERPKGSFSTLEIQRTEQGDSAMYLCASSLETGSRELFFGEGSRLTVL.